This T cell receptor beta chain emerged from a study of cytomegalovirus exposure and HLA in healthy donors. The study's findings and limits: Three CMV-associated chains proved CMV antigen-specific in vitro.

The study ran its PCR with 60 Vbeta and 13 Jbeta primers. Generated by immunoSEQ multiplex PCR, the TCRdb table keeps only in-frame clones and is missing some. The sample lists 90,000 to 120,000 clones, roughly 69% occurring once. CDR1 is SQVTM, CDR2 ANQGSEA, per germline. The CDR3 contains 10 residues. With regard to this clone: The antigen is unknown. One end of the junction does not line up with germline, which may come from a read error.

Sample: PBMCs. The clonotype comes from a man aged 30 to 45 in good health and CMV-seropositive. V is TRBV29-1 and J is TRBJ2-1; no firm D call. The CDR3 nucleotides read TGCAGCGTGGCCCTCAATGCGCAGTTCTTC. Its translation is CSVALNAQFF.